These 7 T cell receptor beta chains were all obtained from the same sample, sequenced in a study of identical twins. TCRdb reprocessed the 5' RACE reads via MiXCR and lists one record per CDR3 protein. The sample lists approximately 550,000 distinct CDR3 sequences; about 20% were seen once. This sample also appeared in a second study, on yellow fever vaccine responses in identical twins.

The specimen was CD4+ T cells sorted from blood. The receptors originated from a young woman in good health.

This sequence joins TRBV18 and TRBJ2-5, with 9 bases matching TRBD2. The CDR3 extends over 16 amino acids. The V and J ends lost 3 bases and 1 base, in that order; junction bases with no gene match: 6. Per germline, CDR1 KGHSH and CDR2 LQKENI. The CDR3 loop reads CASSPSTSGAQETQYF. CDR3 DNA: TGTGCCAGCTCACCGTCGACTAGCGGAGCCCAAGAGACCCAGTACTTC.

This clonotype was recorded a few times. The rearrangement joins TRBV15 to TRBJ1-5, with D unclear. V lost 4 bases and J 1 base, leaving 5 bases between the germline ends. Germline V gene sequence: CDR1 LNHNV, CDR2 YYDKDF (reference sequence). The CDR3 has 13 amino acids. CDR3 DNA: TGTGCCACCAGCACCCTAAGCAATCAGCCCCAGCATTTT. Translating gives CATSTLSNQPQHF.

There are a few counts of this clonotype. CDR3 in DNA: TGTGCCAGCAGCTTACAGAGGGAGACCCAGTACTTC. Its protein product is CASSLQRETQYF. V gene TRBV7-9 combines with J gene TRBJ2-5; D ambiguous. Trimming left V 2 bases short and J 5 bases short, with 6 bases between. CDR1 is SEHNR, CDR2 FQNEAQ, per germline (reference sequence). This CDR3 spans 12 amino acids.

The chain links TRBV28 to TRBJ1-6; the D is unclear. This CDR3 is built from 12 residues. V lost 8 bases to trimming and J lost 5 bases, with 7 bases between them. CDR1 and CDR2 from the germline V gene are MDHEN and SYDVKM. The CDR3 is CASGENNSPLHF. CDR3 bases: TGTGCCAGCGGGGAGAATAATTCACCCCTCCACTTT. Drawing the rest from reference TRBV28 and TRBJ1-6, the complete variable domain is DVKVTQSSRYLVKRTGEKVFLECVQDMDHENMFWYRQDPGLGLRLIYFSYDVKMKEKGDIPEGYSVSREKKERFSLILESASTNQTSMYLCASGENNSPLHFGNGTRLTVT.

This clonotype was observed a few times. V and J are TRBV5-1 and TRBJ2-1; D is perhaps TRBD2 (6 bases). Germline CDR1 and CDR2: SGHRS and YFSETQ. This CDR3 spans 14 amino acids. Deletions cut 6 bases from V and 5 bases from J, with 15 bases between. The CDR3 reads CASNPITSNNEQFF. The DNA of the CDR3 is TGCGCCAGCAACCCGATTACTAGCAACAATGAGCAGTTCTTC.

The chain carries TRBV12-3 or TRBV12-4 and TRBJ2-7; 8 nucleotides match TRBD2. V shed 1 base, J shed 5 bases, and the junction held 7 bases outside the gene matches. This CDR3 comprises 15 residues. The CDR3 spells CASSLGTSTLNEQYF. CDR3 DNA sequence: TGTGCCAGCAGTTTAGGGACTAGCACCCTCAACGAGCAGTACTTC.

This clonotype occurred once. The V gene is TRBV28, the J gene TRBJ1-1; D call uncertain. The CDR3 is 14 amino acids. Trimming took off 5 bases at V and 0 bases at J, with 10 bases between the two ends. CDR1 and CDR2 from the germline V gene are MDHEN and SYDVKM. The DNA of the CDR3 is TGTGCCAGCAGTCGGACGGTAATGAACACTGAAGCTTTCTTT. Its translation: CASSRTVMNTEAFF.